The rows below give T cell receptor beta chains drawn from one sample of a study of graft-versus-host responses after intestinal transplantation. Data came from immunoSEQ multiplex PCR; TCRdb stores just in-frame clones and leaves some out. The sample carries approximately 81,000 clones, around 86% recorded once. No antigen is known for these receptors. Sequencing was performed on unstimulated CD8+ T cells sorted from spleen or lymph node cells, taken before transplant. Receptor source: a human donor who was the organ donor for an intestinal transplant. CDR3s include the opening cysteine and the closing phenylalanine or tryptophan. D genes are given only for firm matches. Clone size is not always given. Where it is, it says once, few, many or a class for expanded clones.

TRBJ1-5,.,TRBV28,.,TGTGCCAGCAGTTTGTATACAGATCAGCCCCAGCATTTT,CASSLYTDQPQHF
TRBJ2-1,.,TRBV7-6,.,TGTGCCAGCAGCCAAACCGTAGGAAGCTCCTACAATGAGCAGTTCTTC,CASSQTVGSSYNEQFF
TRBJ1-3,.,TRBV4-1,.,TGCGCCAGCAGTGCCATAGGTGCCACTGGAAACACCATATATTTT,CASSAIGATGNTIYF
TRBJ2-3,TRBD1,TRBV6-6,.,TGTGCCAGCAGCCGACAGGGGAGCACAGATACGCAGTATTTT,CASSRQGSTDTQYF
TRBJ2-7,.,TRBV27,.,TGTGCCAGCAGTTTAGGGGGCCCATTCTACGAGCAGTACTTC,CASSLGGPFYEQYF
TRBJ1-1,.,TRBV15,.,TGTGCCACCAGCAGAGAGGGGGGGCACACTGAAGCTTTCTTT,CATSREGGHTEAFF
TRBJ2-3,.,TRBV10-1,.,TGCGCCGGGCGGGGCTTAAGGCAGTATTTT,CAGRGLRQYF
TRBJ1-3,.,TRBV30,.,TGTGCCTGGACAGGGTTCTCTGGAAACACCATATATTTT,CAWTGFSGNTIYF
TRBJ2-3,TRBD2,TRBV27,.,TGTGCCAGCAGCATAGCGGGGTCCACAGATACGCAGTATTTT,CASSIAGSTDTQYF
TRBJ1-5,.,TRBV6-5,.,TGTGCCAGCAGCCCGGACGGAAGCAATCAGCCCCAGCATTTT,CASSPDGSNQPQHF
TRBJ1-1,TRBD1,TRBV9,.,TGTGCCAGCAGCGAAGGGGGGACAGGGGGCTTGGTGGGCACTGAAGCTTTCTTT,CASSEGGTGGLVGTEAFF
TRBJ1-4,.,TRBV7-9,.,TGTGCCAGCAGCCTGGACATGGGTGAAAAACTGTTTTTT,CASSLDMGEKLFF
TRBJ1-1,.,TRBV4-1,once,TGCGCCAGCAGCCAAACCGGGGACCTTGAAGCTTTCTTT,CASSQTGDLEAFF
TRBJ2-7,.,TRBV9,.,TGTGCCAGCAGCGTAGACGACAGCCTGGAGCAGTACTTC,CASSVDDSLEQYF
TRBJ2-7,.,TRBV19,few,TGTGCCAGTAGTAGTGTGGGGGGCTCCTACGAGCAGTACTTC,CASSSVGGSYEQYF
TRBJ2-1,TRBD1,TRBV5-8,.,TGTGCGAGACAGGGGGATTCCTACAATGAGCAGTTCTTC,CARQGDSYNEQFF
TRBJ2-7,.,TRBV13,.,TGTGCCAGCAGCTTAAGTCTTCGTAGCTACGAGCAGTACTTC,CASSLSLRSYEQYF
TRBJ1-1,.,TRBV13,.,TGTGCCAGCAGCCCCCGGGGCGACACTGAAGCTTTCTTT,CASSPRGDTEAFF
TRBJ2-1,.,TRBV7-9,.,TGTGCCAGCAGGTTGGGCCTTGTCAATGAGCAGTTCTTC,CASRLGLVNEQFF
TRBJ2-1,.,TRBV11-3,.,TGTGCCAGCAGCTTAGGCGGGGAGATCTACAATGAGCAGTTCTTC,CASSLGGEIYNEQFF
TRBJ1-2,.,TRBV4-1,once,TGCGCCAGCAGCCAAGATCTTTGGGGGCAACAGAACTATGGCTACACCTTC,CASSQDLWGQQNYGYTF
TRBJ2-7,TRBD1,TRBV9,.,TGTGCCAGCAGCCCTTTTACCGGGACAGGGGGAAGTATCGGTTACTACGAGCAGTACTTC,CASSPFTGTGGSIGYYEQYF
TRBJ1-2,TRBD1,TRBV6-1,.,TGTGCCAGCAGTGGTCAACAGGGGGCGGTTGACTATGGCTACACCTTC,CASSGQQGAVDYGYTF
TRBJ1-1,.,TRBV5-1,.,TGCGCCAGCAGCTTTGGGTCCCTGAACACTGAAGCTTTCTTT,CASSFGSLNTEAFF
TRBJ2-3,TRBD2,TRBV9,.,TGTGCCAGCAGCGTAGATGTTAGCGGGCTCGCAGATACGCAGTATTTT,CASSVDVSGLADTQYF
TRBJ1-2,.,TRBV6-1,.,TGTGCCAGCAGTGAAATCGGGGTTGGCTACACCTTC,CASSEIGVGYTF
TRBJ1-3,.,TRBV4-1,.,TGCGCCAGCAGCCAATGGGGGCGTCGACAGGTTTCATATTTT,CASSQWGRRQVSYF
TRBJ2-1,.,TRBV7-9,.,TGTGCCAGCAGCTTCGGGGGCCTCAATGAGCAGTTCTTC,CASSFGGLNEQFF
TRBJ2-7,TRBD1,TRBV19,.,TGTGCCAGTAGTATTCTAGGGGGCGTAATAAGCGAGCAGTACTTC,CASSILGGVISEQYF
TRBJ2-5,.,TRBV27,.,TGTGCCAGCAGACAAAGAGGACGGGAAGAGACCCAGTACTTC,CASRQRGREETQYF
TRBJ2-2,TRBD1,TRBV5-5,.,TGTGCCAGCAGCTTGTGGGATACAGGGGTCGGGGAGCTGTTTTTT,CASSLWDTGVGELFF
TRBJ1-5,.,TRBV6-1,.,TGTGCCAGCAGTGAACGGTATCAAAATCAGCCCCAGCATTTT,CASSERYQNQPQHF
TRBJ1-2,.,TRBV4-1,.,TGCGCCAGCAGCCAAGTAGGTTCAGGGCCCTATGGCTACACCTTC,CASSQVGSGPYGYTF
TRBJ1-1,.,TRBV29-1,.,TGCAGCGTTGGGTCTAATTGGGCTGAAGCTTTCTTT,CSVGSNWAEAFF
TRBJ1-4,.,TRBV27,.,TGTGCCAGCAGTTTAACGGGGGCAACTAATGAAAAACTGTTTTTT,CASSLTGATNEKLFF
TRBJ2-5,.,TRBV7-6,.,TGTGCCAGCAGGGTGTCGGGGGAAGAGACCCAGTACTTC,CASRVSGEETQYF
TRBJ1-1,.,TRBV25-1,.,TGTGCCAGCAGTGACAGGCCGGACACTGAAGCTTTCTTT,CASSDRPDTEAFF
TRBJ2-3,.,TRBV10-3,.,TGTGCCATCAGTGAGAAAATTAATACGCAGTATTTT,CAISEKINTQYF
TRBJ2-7,.,TRBV4-1,.,TGCGCCAGCAGCCAAGTAGTCGCTGGACGGGGCCTCTCCTACGAGCAGTACTTC,CASSQVVAGRGLSYEQYF
TRBJ2-7,TRBD2,TRBV4-1,.,TGCGCCAGCAGCCAAAACGCGGGGGGCTACGAGCAGTACTTC,CASSQNAGGYEQYF
TRBJ2-2,.,TRBV6-5,.,TGTGCCAGCACGTCAGGGTTCGCCGGGGAGCTGTTTTTT,CASTSGFAGELFF
TRBJ2-7,.,TRBV29-1,.,TGCAGCGTTGAAAGCGGTTTTGGGTACGAGCAGTACTTC,CSVESGFGYEQYF
TRBJ1-1,.,TRBV4-1,.,TGCGCCAGCAGCCAAGTGAAAAGCCCTGAAGCTTTCTTT,CASSQVKSPEAFF
TRBJ1-1,TRBD1,TRBV5-5,.,TGTGCCAGCAGCCCGGACCAGGGGGGCATAGGAGCTTTCTTT,CASSPDQGGIGAFF
TRBJ2-7,.,TRBV4-1,.,TGCGCCAGCAGCCAATACGAAGGTCTAGACGAGCAGTACTTC,CASSQYEGLDEQYF
TRBJ1-1,.,TRBV4-1,.,TGCGCCAGCAGCCAAGATACGGGGGACACTGAAGCTTTCTTT,CASSQDTGDTEAFF
TRBJ2-1,TRBD1,TRBV5-1,.,TGCGCCAGCAGCTCCCCCCCTAACTGGCGACAGGGGCCCTACAATGAGCAGTTCTTC,CASSSPPNWRQGPYNEQFF
TRBJ2-3,TRBD2,TRBV7-6,.,TGTGCCAGCAGCTTTGCAGCGGGGAACACAGATACGCAGTATTTT,CASSFAAGNTDTQYF
TRBJ1-2,.,TRBV6-6,once,TGTGCCAGCAGTTACGGGGAGGGGACGAATGGCTACACCTTC,CASSYGEGTNGYTF